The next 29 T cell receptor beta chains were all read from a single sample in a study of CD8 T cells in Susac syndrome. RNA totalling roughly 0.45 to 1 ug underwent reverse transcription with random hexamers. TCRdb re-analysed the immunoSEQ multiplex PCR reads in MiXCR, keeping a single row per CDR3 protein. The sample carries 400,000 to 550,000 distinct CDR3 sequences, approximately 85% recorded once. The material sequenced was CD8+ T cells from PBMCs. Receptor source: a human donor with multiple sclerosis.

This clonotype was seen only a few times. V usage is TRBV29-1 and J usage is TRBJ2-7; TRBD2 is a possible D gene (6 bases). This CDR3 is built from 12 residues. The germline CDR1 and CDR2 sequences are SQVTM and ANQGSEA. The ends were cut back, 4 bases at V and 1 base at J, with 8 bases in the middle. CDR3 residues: CSVASESYEQYF. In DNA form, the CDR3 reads TGCAGCGTTGCTAGCGAATCCTACGAGCAGTACTTC.

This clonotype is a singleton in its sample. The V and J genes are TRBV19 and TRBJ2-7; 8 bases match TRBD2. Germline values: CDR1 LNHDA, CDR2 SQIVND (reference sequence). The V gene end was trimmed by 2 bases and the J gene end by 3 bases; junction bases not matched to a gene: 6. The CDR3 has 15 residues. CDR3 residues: CASSISGGLNYEQYF. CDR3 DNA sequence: TGTGCCAGTAGTATAAGCGGGGGATTAAACTACGAGCAGTACTTC.

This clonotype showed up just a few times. As DNA, the CDR3 is TGTGCCAGCAGTTACGGGACAGGGGTTGAGCAGTACTTC. Amino acids: CASSYGTGVEQYF. The chain couples TRBV6-2 or TRBV6-3 to TRBJ2-7; 10 bases line up with TRBD1. This CDR3 contains 13 residues. Trimming cost V 2 bases and J 7 bases; bases outside gene matches: 2. In germline, CDR1 is MNHEY, CDR2 SVGEGT.

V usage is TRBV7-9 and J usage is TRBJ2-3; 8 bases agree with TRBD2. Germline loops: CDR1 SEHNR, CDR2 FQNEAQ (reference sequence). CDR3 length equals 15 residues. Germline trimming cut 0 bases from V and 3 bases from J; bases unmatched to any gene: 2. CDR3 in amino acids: CASSLAAGATDTQYF. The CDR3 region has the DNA TGTGCCAGCAGCTTAGCAGCGGGGGCTACAGATACGCAGTATTTT.

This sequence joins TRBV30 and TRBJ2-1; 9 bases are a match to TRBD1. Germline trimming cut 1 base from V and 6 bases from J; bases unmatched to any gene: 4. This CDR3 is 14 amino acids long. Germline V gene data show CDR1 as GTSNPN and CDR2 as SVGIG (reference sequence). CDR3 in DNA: TGTGCCTGGAGTGCGGGACAGGGAGTCAATGAGCAGTTCTTC. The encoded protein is CAWSAGQGVNEQFF. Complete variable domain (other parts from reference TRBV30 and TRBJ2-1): SQTIHQWPATLVQPVGSPLSLECTVEGTSNPNLYWYRQAAGRGLQLLFYSVGIGQISSEVPQNLSASRPQDRQFILSSKKLLLSDSGFYLCAWSAGQGVNEQFFGPGTRLTVL.

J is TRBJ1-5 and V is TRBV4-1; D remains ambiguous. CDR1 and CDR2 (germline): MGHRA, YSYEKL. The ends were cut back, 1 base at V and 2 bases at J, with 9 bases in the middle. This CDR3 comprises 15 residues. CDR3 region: CASSQVAGGNQPQHF. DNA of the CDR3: TGCGCCAGCAGCCAAGTTGCTGGGGGCAATCAGCCCCAGCATTTT.

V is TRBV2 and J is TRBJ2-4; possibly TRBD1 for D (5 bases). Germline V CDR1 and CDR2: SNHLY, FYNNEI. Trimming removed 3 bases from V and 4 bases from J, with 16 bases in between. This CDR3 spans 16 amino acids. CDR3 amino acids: CASSDPRQTEKNIQYF. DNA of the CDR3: TGTGCCAGCAGTGACCCTAGACAGACCGAAAAAAACATTCAGTACTTC.

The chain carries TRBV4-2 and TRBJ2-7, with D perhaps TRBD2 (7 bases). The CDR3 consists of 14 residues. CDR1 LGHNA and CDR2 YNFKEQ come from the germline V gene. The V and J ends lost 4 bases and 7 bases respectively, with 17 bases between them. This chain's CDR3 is CASSLLRGGTEQYF. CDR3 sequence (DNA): TGTGCCAGCAGCCTCCTTAGGGGGGGTACGGAGCAGTACTTC.

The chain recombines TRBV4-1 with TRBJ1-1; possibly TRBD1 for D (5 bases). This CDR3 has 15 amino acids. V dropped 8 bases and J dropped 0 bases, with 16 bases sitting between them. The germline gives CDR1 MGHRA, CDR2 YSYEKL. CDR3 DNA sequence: TGCGCCAGCGGCGAGTCAGGGCAGATGAACACTGAAGCTTTCTTT. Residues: CASGESGQMNTEAFF.

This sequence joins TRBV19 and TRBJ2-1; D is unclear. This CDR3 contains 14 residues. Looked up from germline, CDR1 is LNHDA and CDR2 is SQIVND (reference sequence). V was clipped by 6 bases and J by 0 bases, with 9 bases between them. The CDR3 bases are TGTGCCAGTAGGGAGACGGCCTCCTACAATGAGCAGTTCTTC. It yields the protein CASRETASYNEQFF.

The CDR3 sequence: CSVDWDRGGGAFF. As DNA, the CDR3 is TGCAGCGTTGATTGGGACAGGGGAGGTGGTGCTTTCTTT. The chain uses TRBV29-1 and TRBJ1-1, with TRBD1 identical over 10 bases. Looked up from germline, CDR1 is SQVTM and CDR2 is ANQGSEA. With 3 bases clipped from V and 11 bases from J, the junction kept 9 bases outside the gene matches. The CDR3 spans 13 residues.

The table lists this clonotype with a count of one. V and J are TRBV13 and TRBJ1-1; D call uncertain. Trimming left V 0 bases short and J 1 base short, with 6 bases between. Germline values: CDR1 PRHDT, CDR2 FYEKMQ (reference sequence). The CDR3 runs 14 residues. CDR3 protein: CASSLGTRNTEAFF. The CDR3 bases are TGTGCCAGCAGCTTAGGGACGAGGAACACTGAAGCTTTCTTT.

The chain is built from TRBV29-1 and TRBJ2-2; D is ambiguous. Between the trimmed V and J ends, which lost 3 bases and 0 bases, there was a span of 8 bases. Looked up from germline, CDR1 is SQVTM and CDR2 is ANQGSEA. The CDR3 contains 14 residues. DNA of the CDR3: TGCAGCGTTGATAGACGAGCGAACACCGGGGAGCTGTTTTTT. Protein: CSVDRRANTGELFF.

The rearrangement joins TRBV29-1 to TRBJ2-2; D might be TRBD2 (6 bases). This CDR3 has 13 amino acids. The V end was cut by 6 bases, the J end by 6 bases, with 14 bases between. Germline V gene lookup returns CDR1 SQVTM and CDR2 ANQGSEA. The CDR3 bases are TGCAGCGTCCCCTTGGGGACTCCCGGGGAGCTGTTTTTT. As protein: CSVPLGTPGELFF.

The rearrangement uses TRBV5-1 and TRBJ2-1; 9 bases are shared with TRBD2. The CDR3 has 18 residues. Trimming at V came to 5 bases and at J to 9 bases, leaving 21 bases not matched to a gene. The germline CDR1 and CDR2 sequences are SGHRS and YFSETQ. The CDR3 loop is CASRSGRTAPSFMGEQFF. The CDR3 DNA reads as TGCGCCAGCAGGAGCGGGAGGACCGCTCCCTCCTTTATGGGTGAGCAGTTCTTC.

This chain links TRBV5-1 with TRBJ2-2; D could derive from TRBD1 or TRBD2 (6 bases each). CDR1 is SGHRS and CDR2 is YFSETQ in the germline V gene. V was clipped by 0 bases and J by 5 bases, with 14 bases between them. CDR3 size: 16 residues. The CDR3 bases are TGCGCCAGCAGCTTGGCCCCGGGGGCTGGGACCGGGGAGCTGTTTTTT. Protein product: CASSLAPGAGTGELFF.

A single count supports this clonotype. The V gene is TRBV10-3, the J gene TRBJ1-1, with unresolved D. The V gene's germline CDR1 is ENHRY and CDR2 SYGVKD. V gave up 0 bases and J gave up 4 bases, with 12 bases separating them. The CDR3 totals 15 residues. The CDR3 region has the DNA TGTGCCATCAGTGAGTCGCCCCCCCTACCCACTGAAGCTTTCTTT. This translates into CAISESPPLPTEAFF.

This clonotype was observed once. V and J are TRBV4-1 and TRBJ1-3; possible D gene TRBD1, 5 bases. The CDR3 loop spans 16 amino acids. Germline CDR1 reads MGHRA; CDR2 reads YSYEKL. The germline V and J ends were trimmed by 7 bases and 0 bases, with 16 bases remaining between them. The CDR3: CASNLMAGASGNTIYF. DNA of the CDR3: TGCGCCAGCAACCTGATGGCCGGGGCCTCTGGAAACACCATATATTTT.

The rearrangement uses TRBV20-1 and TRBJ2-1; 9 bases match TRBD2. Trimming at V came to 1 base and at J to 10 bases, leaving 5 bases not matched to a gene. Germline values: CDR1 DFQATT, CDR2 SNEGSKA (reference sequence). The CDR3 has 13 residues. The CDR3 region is CSARGTSDTEQFF. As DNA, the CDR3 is TGCAGTGCTAGAGGGACTAGCGATACGGAGCAGTTCTTC.

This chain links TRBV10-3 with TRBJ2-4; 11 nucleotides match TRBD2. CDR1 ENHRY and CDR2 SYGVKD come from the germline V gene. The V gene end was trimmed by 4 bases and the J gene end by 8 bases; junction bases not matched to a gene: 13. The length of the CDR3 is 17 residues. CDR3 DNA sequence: TGTGCCATCAGTGGGGGCTCTAGCGGGAGGCCCAAGGACATTCAGTACTTC. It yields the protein CAISGGSSGRPKDIQYF.

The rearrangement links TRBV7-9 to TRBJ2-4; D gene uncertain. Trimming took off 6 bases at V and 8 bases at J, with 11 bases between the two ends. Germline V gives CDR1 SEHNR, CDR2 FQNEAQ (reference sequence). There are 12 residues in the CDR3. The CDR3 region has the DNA TGTGCCAGCAGTTACATGGCGGACATTCAGTACTTC. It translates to CASSYMADIQYF.

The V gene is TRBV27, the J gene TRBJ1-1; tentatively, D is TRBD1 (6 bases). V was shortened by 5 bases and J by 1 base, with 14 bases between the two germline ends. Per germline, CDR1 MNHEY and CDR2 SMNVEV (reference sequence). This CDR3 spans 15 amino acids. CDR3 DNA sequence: TGTGCCAGCAGTGCCCGATCCAGGGGGAACACTGAAGCTTTCTTT. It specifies CASSARSRGNTEAFF.

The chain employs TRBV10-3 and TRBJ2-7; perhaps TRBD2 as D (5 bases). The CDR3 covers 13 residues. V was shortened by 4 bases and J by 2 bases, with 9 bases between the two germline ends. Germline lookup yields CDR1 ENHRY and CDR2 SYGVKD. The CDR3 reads CAISAVGTYEQYF. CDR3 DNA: TGTGCCATCAGTGCGGTCGGGACCTACGAGCAGTACTTC.

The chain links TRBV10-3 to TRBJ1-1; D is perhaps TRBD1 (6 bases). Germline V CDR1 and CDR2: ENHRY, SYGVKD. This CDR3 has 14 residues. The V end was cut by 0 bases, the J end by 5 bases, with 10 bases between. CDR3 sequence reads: CAISESGAGTEAFF. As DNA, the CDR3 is TGTGCCATCAGTGAGTCGGGGGCGGGGACTGAAGCTTTCTTT.

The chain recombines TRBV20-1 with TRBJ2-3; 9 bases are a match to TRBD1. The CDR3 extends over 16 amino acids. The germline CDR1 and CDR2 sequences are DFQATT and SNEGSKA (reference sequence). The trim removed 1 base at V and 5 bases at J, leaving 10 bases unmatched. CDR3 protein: CSARVDRGSRGDTQYF. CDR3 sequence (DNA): TGCAGTGCTAGAGTTGACAGGGGGTCCCGGGGAGATACGCAGTATTTT.

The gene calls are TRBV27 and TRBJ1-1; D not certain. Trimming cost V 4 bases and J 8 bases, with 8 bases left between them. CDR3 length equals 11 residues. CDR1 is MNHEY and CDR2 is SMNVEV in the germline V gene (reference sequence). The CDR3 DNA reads TGTGCCAGCAGTTATGGAGCAGAAGCTTTCTTT. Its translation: CASSYGAEAFF.

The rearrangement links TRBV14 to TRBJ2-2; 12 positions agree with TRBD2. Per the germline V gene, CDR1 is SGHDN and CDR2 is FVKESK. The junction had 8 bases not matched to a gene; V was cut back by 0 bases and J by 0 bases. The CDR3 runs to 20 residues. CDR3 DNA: TGTGCCAGCAGCCAAGAAAGCCTAGCGGGGGGGCCAGCGAACACCGGGGAGCTGTTTTTT. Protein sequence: CASSQESLAGGPANTGELFF.

This CDR3 reads CASSQVSPFGGNTIYF. For the CDR3, the DNA is TGCGCCAGCAGCCAAGTTTCTCCCTTTGGTGGAAACACCATATATTTT. This rearrangement joins TRBV4-1 to TRBJ1-3, with D unclear. The V gene's germline CDR1 is MGHRA and CDR2 YSYEKL. There are 16 residues in the CDR3. Between the trimmed V and J ends, which lost 1 base and 3 bases, there was a span of 13 bases.

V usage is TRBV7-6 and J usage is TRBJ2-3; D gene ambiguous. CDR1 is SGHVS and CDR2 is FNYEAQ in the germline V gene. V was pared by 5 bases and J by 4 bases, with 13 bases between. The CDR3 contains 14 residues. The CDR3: CASSPEFTPDTQYF. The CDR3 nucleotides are TGTGCCAGCAGCCCAGAATTCACCCCAGATACGCAGTATTTT.